These 16 T cell receptor beta chains were sequenced from one sample in a study of blood T cell repertoires in COVID-19. The assay was immunoSEQ multiplex PCR, and TCRdb's table has in-frame clones only and misses some. This table has 35,000 to 45,000 clones, roughly 92% appearing once. The sequencing input was peripheral blood. The receptors here all came from a man aged 45-65 years with active COVID-19.

The V call is TRBV5-4, the J call TRBJ1-5, with 8 bases aligning to TRBD1. The CDR3 runs 15 residues. Trimming cost V 0 bases and J 4 bases; bases outside gene matches: 3. Per germline, CDR1 SGHNT and CDR2 YYREEE (reference sequence). CDR3 residues: CASSLAGTGNQPQHF. The CDR3 DNA is TGTGCCAGCAGCTTGGCCGGGACAGGTAATCAGCCCCAGCATTTT.

This clone has a single count. The chain carries TRBV7-9 and TRBJ2-7; D is uncertain. The CDR3 extends over 13 amino acids. From germline, CDR1 is SEHNR and CDR2 FQNEAQ (reference sequence). V was clipped by 0 bases and J by 3 bases, with 6 bases between them. The CDR3 DNA reads TGTGCCAGCAGCTTAGCGCCGGTCTACGAGCAGTACTTC. Translated, it gives CASSLAPVYEQYF.

The chain combines TRBV5-4 with TRBJ2-1; a possible D gene is TRBD1 (5 bases). The CDR3 extends over 15 amino acids. The germline V gene has CDR1 SGHNT and CDR2 YYREEE (reference sequence). Trimming removed 4 bases at V and 2 bases at J, with 13 bases between. Here the CDR3 DNA reads TGTGCCAGCAGCCCGCTGGCACAGGCCTACAATGAGCAGTTCTTC. This gives the protein CASSPLAQAYNEQFF.

The chain joins TRBV30 to TRBJ1-5; 7 bases are a match to TRBD1. Trimming at V came to 5 bases and at J to 5 bases, leaving 9 bases not matched to a gene. The germline V gene encodes CDR1 GTSNPN and CDR2 SVGIG (reference sequence). CDR3 length: 14 amino acids. The CDR3 reads CAWSTGQAHQPQHF. CDR3 coding DNA: TGTGCCTGGTCGACAGGGCAGGCACATCAGCCCCAGCATTTT.

CDR3 sequence (DNA): TGTGCCAGCTCCCCGGGACAGCAAGAAGCTTTCTTT. Translation gives CASSPGQQEAFF. V usage is TRBV18 and J usage is TRBJ1-1; 7 bases are shared with TRBD1. In germline, CDR1 is KGHSH, CDR2 LQKENI. The CDR3 is 12 residues long. V lost 6 bases to trimming and J lost 8 bases; unmatched junction nucleotides: 6.

This chain connects TRBV28 to TRBJ2-1; 16 bases are shared with TRBD2. CDR1 is MDHEN and CDR2 is SYDVKM in the germline V gene. This CDR3 comprises 15 residues. Unmatched junction bases numbered 4, after V lost 6 bases and J lost 8 bases. As DNA, the CDR3 is TGTGCCAGCAGCCCTGGGACTAGCGGGAGGGATGAGCAGTTCTTC. This translates into CASSPGTSGRDEQFF.

This clone was counted a single time. The chain employs TRBV6-5 and TRBJ2-7, with 8 positions matching TRBD2. Per the germline V gene, CDR1 is MNHEY and CDR2 is SVGAGI. The V gene end was trimmed by 8 bases and the J gene end by 0 bases; junction bases not matched to a gene: 9. The CDR3 contains 15 residues. The CDR3 nucleotides are TGTGCCAGCCGCGGACTAGCAGACAGCTCCTACGAGCAGTACTTC. Translated: CASRGLADSSYEQYF.

This clone was recorded a few times. The rearrangement joins TRBV28 to TRBJ1-5; TRBD1 matches at 10 bases. The CDR3 has 15 amino acids. V lost 7 bases to trimming and J lost 4 bases; unmatched junction nucleotides: 7. In germline, CDR1 is MDHEN, CDR2 SYDVKM. CDR3 DNA: TGTGCCAGCAAAACCCGACAGGGGGCGAATCAGCCCCAGCATTTT. It specifies CASKTRQGANQPQHF.

Written as DNA, the CDR3 is TGTGCCAGCAGCCCGCGGACAGAGATTGGGGAGCAGTACTTC. Its translation is CASSPRTEIGEQYF. The V and J genes are TRBV9 and TRBJ2-7, with D possibly being TRBD1 (6 bases). Germline CDR1 reads SGDLS; CDR2 reads YYNGEE. V was trimmed by 4 bases and J by 7 bases, leaving 18 bases between them. CDR3 length: 14 amino acids.

The V and J genes are TRBV18 and TRBJ2-1, with D perhaps matching TRBD2 (6 bases). This CDR3 has 15 amino acids. Per the germline V gene, CDR1 is KGHSH and CDR2 is LQKENI. V was trimmed by 1 base and J by 8 bases, leaving 15 bases between them. The CDR3 DNA is TGTGCCAGCTCACCACGCCCCGCGGGGTGGGATGAGCAGTTCTTC. Its protein is CASSPRPAGWDEQFF.

This clone has just one count. The chain has TRBV6-1 and TRBJ1-6; unclear D gene. The CDR3 consists of 15 residues. Germline V gene data show CDR1 as MNHNS and CDR2 as SASEGT. V dropped 2 bases and J dropped 9 bases, with 14 bases sitting between them. DNA of the CDR3: TGTGCCAGCAGTGAATCCCCGAGAACCTTTTCACCCCTCCACTTT. It yields the protein CASSESPRTFSPLHF.

Only one count was recorded for this clone. The rearrangement uses TRBV6-6 and TRBJ2-7; D may be TRBD1 (6 bases). V shed 6 bases and J shed 2 bases, with 11 bases lying between them. This CDR3 comprises 13 residues. Germline V CDR1 and CDR2: MNHNY, SVGAGI (reference sequence). CDR3 bases: TGTGCCAGCAGCCGCGGACAGACCTACGAGCAGTACTTC. This sequence encodes CASSRGQTYEQYF.

This sequence joins TRBV11-3 and TRBJ2-7; 8 bases are a match to TRBD1. Looked up from germline, CDR1 is SGHNT and CDR2 is YENEEA. The CDR3 is 15 amino acids. V lost 2 bases and J lost 0; bases outside the gene matches: 3. The CDR3 protein is CASSLRTGTSYEQYF. The DNA for the CDR3 is TGTGCCAGCAGCTTAAGGACAGGGACCTCCTACGAGCAGTACTTC.

J is TRBJ2-3 and V is TRBV5-1, with a possible D match to TRBD2 (6 bases). The germline V and J ends were trimmed by 0 bases and 6 bases, with 14 bases remaining between them. Germline CDR1 is SGHRS and CDR2 is YFSETQ. This CDR3 comprises 15 residues. For the CDR3, the DNA is TGCGCCAGCAGCTTGGGAGCCCGGGAGCGGGATACGCAGTATTTT. Its translation is CASSLGARERDTQYF.

The chain carries TRBV7-2 and TRBJ1-1; 7 bases map to TRBD1. Germline V lookup: CDR1 SGHTA, CDR2 FQGNSA. CDR3 size: 14 residues. V gave up 2 bases and J gave up 4 bases; unmatched junction bases: 4. The CDR3 here is CASSLQTGRTEAFF. Written as DNA, the CDR3 is TGTGCCAGCAGCTTACAGACAGGGCGCACTGAAGCTTTCTTT.

With regard to this clone: At one of its ends the junction is not consistent with the germline gene, which may arise from a read error. V and J are TRBV7-7 and TRBJ2-1; the match to TRBD2 covers 11 bases. The CDR3 is made up of 17 amino acids. The V gene's germline CDR1 is SSHAT and CDR2 FNYEAQ (reference sequence). Here the CDR3 reads CASSPLAGGSSYNEQFF. The CDR3 bases are TGTGCTAGCAGTCCCCTAGCGGGAGGCAGCTCCTACAATGAGCAGTTCTTC.